This TCR beta chain was obtained from a study of cytomegalovirus exposure and HLA in healthy donors. Between the trimmed V and J ends, which lost 0 bases and 12 bases, there was a span of 17 bases. This CDR3 is built from 14 residues. Germline V gene sequence: CDR1 MNHEY, CDR2 SVGAGI. The PCR was carried out with 60 Vbeta primers and 13 Jbeta primers. Generated by immunoSEQ multiplex PCR, the TCRdb table keeps only in-frame clones and is missing some. The sample lists some 91,000 clones; roughly three quarters were seen once. Specimen: PBMCs. The chain uses TRBV6-5 and TRBJ1-2; D may be TRBD1 (6 bases). The sequence was collected from a woman aged 60-75 years in good health and CMV-seronegative. The CDR3 protein is CASSYSRGGKGHTF. DNA of the CDR3: TGTGCCAGCAGTTACTCACGGGGGGGCAAGGGCCACACCTTC.